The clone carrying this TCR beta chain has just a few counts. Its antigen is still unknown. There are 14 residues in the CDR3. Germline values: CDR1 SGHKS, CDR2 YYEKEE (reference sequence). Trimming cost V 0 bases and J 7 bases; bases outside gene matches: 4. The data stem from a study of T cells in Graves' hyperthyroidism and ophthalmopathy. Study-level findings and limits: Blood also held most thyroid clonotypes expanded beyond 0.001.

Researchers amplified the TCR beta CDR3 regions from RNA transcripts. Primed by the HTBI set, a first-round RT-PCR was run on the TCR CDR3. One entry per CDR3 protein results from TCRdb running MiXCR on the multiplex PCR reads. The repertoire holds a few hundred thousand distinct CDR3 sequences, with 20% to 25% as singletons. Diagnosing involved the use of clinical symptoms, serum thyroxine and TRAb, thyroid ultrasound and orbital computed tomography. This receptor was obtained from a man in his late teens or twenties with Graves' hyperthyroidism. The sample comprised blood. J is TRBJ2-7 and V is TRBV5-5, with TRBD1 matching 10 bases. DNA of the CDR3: TGTGCCAGCAGCTTGGTCCCGGGACAGGGGGAGCAGTACTTC. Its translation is CASSLVPGQGEQYF.